This T cell receptor beta chain appears in the sequencing data of a study of tumor-infiltrating lymphocytes in oesophageal squamous cell carcinoma. A single record per CDR3 protein comes from TCRdb applying MiXCR to the PCR reads. The sample holds about 14,000 distinct CDR3 sequences, under 60% seen once. Germline V gene lookup returns CDR1 SGHTA and CDR2 FQGNSA. This CDR3 spans 15 amino acids. Sequencing was carried out using blood. The rearrangement links TRBV7-2 to TRBJ2-3; 11 nucleotides agree with TRBD1. The DNA end lines up better with TRBJ2-1; the J call may be wrong. The sequence was collected from a male donor with esophageal squamous cell carcinoma. CDR3 residues: CASSLAGQGVNEQFF. The CDR3, as DNA: TGTGCCAGCAGCCTCGCGGGACAGGGGGTAAATGAGCAGTTCTTC.